This TCR beta chain appears in the sequencing data of a study of T cell changes during pregnancy in multiple sclerosis. Here immunoSEQ multiplex PCR was the method, and the copy in TCRdb shows in-frame clones only, minus some. This sample has 35,000 or so clones, with more than 75% found just once. V gave up 0 bases and J gave up 6 bases; unmatched junction bases: 6. Germline V gene lookup returns CDR1 WNHNN and CDR2 SYGVQD (reference sequence). The CDR3 has 16 amino acids. The TCR originated in a female donor in good health, enrolled as a control in a pregnancy study. V usage is TRBV10-1 and J usage is TRBJ2-3; 10 positions match TRBD2. Sequenced material: peripheral blood, taken in the second trimester of pregnancy. The CDR3 region has the DNA TGCGCCAGCAGTGAGTCGAGCGGGAGGGCCAGGGATACGCAGTATTTT. This sequence encodes CASSESSGRARDTQYF.